Listed here are 27 T cell receptor beta chains from one sample, sequenced in a study of blood T cells in healthy people across ages. The use of a sample-barcoded 5' primer and a J-beta primer mix characterized a second PCR of about 6 to 11 cycles. Each CDR3 protein is one row after TCRdb ran MiXCR on the 5' RACE reads. Altogether hundreds of thousands of distinct CDR3 sequences are present, around half being singletons, with the ten largest covering about two fifths. What was sequenced was blood. The source of these receptors is an elderly man in good health.

This chain links TRBV5-1 with TRBJ1-1; D is unresolved. CDR1 SGHRS and CDR2 YFSETQ come from the germline V gene. The CDR3 runs to 14 residues. Trimming took 0 bases from V and 2 from J, leaving 8 bases between them. The DNA of the CDR3 is TGCGCCAGCAGCTTGGATGGGTTTAACACTGAAGCTTTCTTT. Amino acids: CASSLDGFNTEAFF.

This clonotype was counted only a few times. The V and J genes are TRBV6-6 and TRBJ2-5; D remains unclear. V lost 2 bases and J lost 5, with 12 bases in between. Germline assignment: CDR1 MNHNY and CDR2 SVGAGI (reference sequence). The CDR3 has 14 amino acids. CDR3 sequence reads: CASSYQTPRETQYF. CDR3 nucleotide sequence: TGTGCCAGCAGTTACCAGACCCCACGGGAGACCCAGTACTTC.

The rearrangement uses TRBV4-1 and TRBJ2-7, with a weak D call TRBD1 (9 bases). The germline V gene encodes CDR1 MGHRA and CDR2 YSYEKL. V was clipped by 3 bases and J by 3 bases, with 15 bases between them. The CDR3 totals 15 residues. CDR3 nucleotide sequence: TGCGCCAGCAGCCATAGCGGGGACAGGGTCTACGAGCAGTACTTC. Translating it yields CASSHSGDRVYEQYF.

The chain carries TRBV27 and TRBJ1-4, with D possibly being TRBD1 (5 bases). Germline V gene sequence: CDR1 MNHEY, CDR2 SMNVEV (reference sequence). The CDR3 is 15 residues long. Trimming took off 5 bases at V and 4 bases at J, with 14 bases between the two ends. The CDR3 nucleotides are TGTGCCAGCAGTCCAGGACAAGCTCGTAATGAAAAACTGTTTTTT. Amino acid sequence: CASSPGQARNEKLFF.

The chain couples TRBV28 to TRBJ2-7, with D uncertain. CDR1 and CDR2 from the germline V gene are MDHEN and SYDVKM. Trimming took off 6 bases at V and 9 bases at J, with 12 bases between the two ends. This CDR3 spans 11 amino acids. The CDR3 protein is CASSSPAGQYF. CDR3 nucleotides: TGTGCCAGCAGCTCTCCGGCCGGGCAGTACTTC.

The genes are TRBV12-3 or TRBV12-4 and TRBJ1-2; 10 nucleotides align to TRBD1. The V gene end was trimmed by 2 bases and the J gene end by 8 bases; junction bases not matched to a gene: 2. The CDR3 length is 13 residues. This CDR3 reads CASSLLTGGGYTF. Written as DNA, the CDR3 is TGTGCCAGCAGTTTACTGACAGGGGGCGGCTACACCTTC.

As DNA, the CDR3 is TGTGCCAGCAGCTTACTTGGGACGGGCACAGATACGCAGTATTTT. Translation: CASSLLGTGTDTQYF. V gene TRBV7-9 combines with J gene TRBJ2-3; tentatively, D is TRBD1 or TRBD2 (5 bases each). V was cut by 2 bases and J by 1 base, with 10 bases left in between. Germline V gene data show CDR1 as SEHNR and CDR2 as FQNEAQ (reference sequence). The CDR3 covers 15 residues. The variable domain in full, completed from reference TRBV7-9 and TRBJ2-3, reads DTGVSQNPRHKITKRGQNVTFRCDPISEHNRLYWYRQTLGQGPEFLTYFQNEAQLEKSRLLSDRFSAERPKGSFSTLEIQRTEQGDSAMYLCASSLLGTGTDTQYFGPGTRLTVL.

The V gene is TRBV18, the J gene TRBJ1-5; 9 positions agree with TRBD1. V trimming: 2 bases; J trimming: 7 bases; junction bases outside the gene matches: 6. The germline gives CDR1 KGHSH, CDR2 LQKENI. This CDR3 comprises 15 residues. As DNA, the CDR3 is TGTGCCAGCTCACCAATGGGGACAGGGAGCCAGCCCCAGCATTTT. Its protein is CASSPMGTGSQPQHF. The whole variable domain, remainder taken from reference TRBV18 and TRBJ1-5, is NAGVMQNPRHLVRRRGQEARLRCSPMKGHSHVYWYRQLPEEGLKFMVYLQKENIIDESGMPKERFSAEFPKEGPSILRIQQVVRGDSAAYFCASSPMGTGSQPQHFGDGTRLSIL.

This clonotype was counted only a few times. The rearrangement links TRBV7-2 to TRBJ1-2; weak D call: TRBD1 (5 bases). The CDR3 has 13 amino acids. Germline-derived CDR1 and CDR2 are SGHTA and FQGNSA. V lost 2 bases and J 6 bases, leaving 10 bases between the germline ends. CDR3 sequence reads: CASSLLGEDGYTF. The CDR3 nucleotides read TGTGCCAGCAGCTTACTAGGGGAGGATGGCTACACCTTC. Based on the CDR3 plus reference TRBV7-2 and TRBJ1-2, the full variable domain is GAGVSQSPSNKVTEKGKDVELRCDPISGHTALYWYRQSLGQGLEFLIYFQGNSAPDKSGLPSDRFSAERTGGSVSTLTIQRTQQEDSAVYLCASSLLGEDGYTFGSGTRLTVV.

The chain recombines TRBV20-1 with TRBJ2-3, with 7 bases aligning to TRBD2. The CDR3 has 14 residues. J was trimmed by 8 bases and V by 4 bases; bases with no gene match: 12. CDR1 and CDR2 from the germline V gene are DFQATT and SNEGSKA (reference sequence). CDR3 DNA sequence: TGCAGTGCTACCCGGGACTACCCGATGGGTACGCAGTATTTT. Translated, it gives CSATRDYPMGTQYF.

This clonotype was counted between two and nine times. The chain has TRBV2 and TRBJ2-3, with 12 bases aligning to TRBD2. The germline gives CDR1 SNHLY, CDR2 FYNNEI. J gave up 2 bases and V 4 bases, and 4 bases lay outside the gene matches. This CDR3 comprises 16 residues. As DNA, the CDR3 is TGTGCCAGCAGTGCCGGACTAGCGGGAAACACAGATACGCAGTATTTT. Translation: CASSAGLAGNTDTQYF.

The CDR3 region is CAVLAGTSTDTQYF. DNA of the CDR3: TGTGCCGTCCTAGCGGGTACTAGCACAGATACGCAGTATTTT. The chain has TRBV10-3 and TRBJ2-3; 8 bases are shared with TRBD2. The germline V gene encodes CDR1 ENHRY and CDR2 SYGVKD. Germline trimming cut 11 bases from V and 0 bases from J; bases unmatched to any gene: 7. This CDR3 region has 14 residues.

J is TRBJ1-4 and V is TRBV5-1; TRBD1 is a possible D gene (5 bases). CDR3 length equals 15 residues. The germline gives CDR1 SGHRS, CDR2 YFSETQ. V dropped 5 bases and J dropped 2 bases, with 13 bases sitting between them. CDR3 nucleotides: TGCGCCAGCAGGCCCCAGGGAACGACTAATGAAAAACTGTTTTTT. Residues: CASRPQGTTNEKLFF.

The rearrangement joins TRBV10-2 to TRBJ2-3; D is unclear. V lost 2 bases and J 7 bases, leaving 13 bases between the germline ends. The CDR3 totals 14 residues. The germline V gene encodes CDR1 WSHSY and CDR2 SAAADI. In DNA, the CDR3 is TGCGCCAGCAGTGAGCCCCTCGCAAGAAATACGCAGTATTTT. Translating gives CASSEPLARNTQYF.

The V call is TRBV6-6, the J call TRBJ2-7; 7 nucleotides line up with TRBD2. The CDR3 consists of 15 residues. Germline CDR1 is MNHNY and CDR2 is SVGAGI (reference sequence). Unmatched junction bases numbered 13, after V lost 6 bases and J lost 5 bases. The CDR3 sequence is CASRRSWGGLDEQYF. DNA of the CDR3: TGTGCCAGCAGGCGATCTTGGGGGGGTCTCGACGAGCAGTACTTC.

The rearrangement links TRBV28 to TRBJ2-1; 7 bases match TRBD2. Trimming removed 5 bases from V and 10 bases from J; junction bases left unmatched: 14. This CDR3 has 15 amino acids. Germline V lookup: CDR1 MDHEN, CDR2 SYDVKM. The CDR3 loop is CASSPGLGRAWEQFF. The CDR3 DNA follows: TGTGCCAGCAGTCCCGGACTAGGTAGGGCGTGGGAGCAGTTCTTC. The full variable domain, completed using reference TRBV28 and TRBJ2-1, is DVKVTQSSRYLVKRTGEKVFLECVQDMDHENMFWYRQDPGLGLRLIYFSYDVKMKEKGDIPEGYSVSREKKERFSLILESASTNQTSMYLCASSPGLGRAWEQFFGPGTRLTVL.

V is TRBV2 and J is TRBJ1-5; the D gene is possibly TRBD1 (5 bases). The CDR3 runs 15 residues. The germline gives CDR1 SNHLY, CDR2 FYNNEI. Trimming shortened V by 4 bases and J by 0 bases, and 10 bases separated the two germline ends. CDR3: CASSGDQGSNQPQHF. The CDR3 region has the DNA TGTGCCAGCAGTGGGGATCAGGGTAGCAATCAGCCCCAGCATTTT.

This chain uses TRBV6-5 with TRBJ2-7; a possible D gene is TRBD2 (7 bases). The CDR3 loop spans 15 amino acids. Germline-derived CDR1 and CDR2 are MNHEY and SVGAGI. V lost 5 bases, J lost 2 bases, and 16 bases lay in between. The CDR3 nucleotides read TGTGCCAGCAGTGCGGGGGCCCTGGGGGCCTACGAGCAGTACTTC. This sequence encodes CASSAGALGAYEQYF.

This clonotype has a handful of counts. The CDR3: CASGKGPLVYGYTF. The CDR3 nucleotides are TGTGCCAGCGGAAAGGGACCCCTCGTCTATGGCTACACCTTC. The chain combines TRBV27 with TRBJ1-2; tentatively, D is TRBD1 (5 bases). Germline assignment: CDR1 MNHEY and CDR2 SMNVEV (reference sequence). This CDR3 is 14 amino acids long. V shed 8 bases and J shed 4 bases, with 17 bases lying between them.

This rearrangement joins TRBV29-1 to TRBJ2-7, with 8 bases identical to TRBD2. The J call is doubtful: the DNA matches TRBJ2-5 better. The CDR3 contains 12 residues. CDR1 and CDR2 from the germline V gene are SQVTM and ANQGSEA. CDR3 DNA sequence: TGCAGCGCCGGGGACGGGAGGGGGACCCAGTACTTC. It specifies CSAGDGRGTQYF.

The sample holds a few counts of this clonotype. The genes are TRBV28 and TRBJ2-1; 11 positions match TRBD2. The V gene's germline CDR1 is MDHEN and CDR2 SYDVKM. V shed 3 bases and J 6 bases; nucleotides not matched to a gene: 4. The CDR3 consists of 15 residues. CDR3 sequence reads: CASSLPGLAVNEQFF. The CDR3 nucleotides are TGTGCCAGCAGTTTGCCGGGACTAGCGGTCAATGAGCAGTTCTTC.

J is TRBJ2-3 and V is TRBV6-2 or TRBV6-3; 7 bases are a match to TRBD2. This CDR3 region has 15 residues. V gave up 4 bases and J gave up 14 bases; unmatched junction bases: 18. Germline CDR1 MNHEY, CDR2 SVGEGT. CDR3 DNA sequence: TGTGCCAGCAGTTCGGTTCGCGGGAGTGACAGATACGCGTATTTT. Its protein product is CASSSVRGSDRYAYF.

This sequence joins TRBV5-1 and TRBJ2-5; 12 positions match TRBD2. The DNA end is a closer match to TRBJ2-7, so the J assignment may be wrong. Germline V CDR1 and CDR2: SGHRS, YFSETQ. The length of the CDR3 is 14 residues. The CDR3 protein is CASSSGLAGTEQYF. The CDR3 DNA reads TGCGCCAGCAGCTCCGGACTAGCGGGAACCGAGCAGTACTTC.

CDR3 DNA: TGCAGCGTCGCTCCCACCTCGACAGATTTGAACACCGGGGAGCTGTTTTTT. Its protein product is CSVAPTSTDLNTGELFF. The chain recombines TRBV29-1 with TRBJ2-2, with D tentatively TRBD1 (5 bases). Germline values: CDR1 SQVTM, CDR2 ANQGSEA. The length of the CDR3 is 17 residues. Trimming removed 6 bases from V and 1 base from J, with 21 bases in between.

This clonotype was seen only once. The genes are TRBV10-3 and TRBJ2-7; 9 nucleotides line up with TRBD1. J lost 5 bases, V lost 6 bases, and 8 bases had no gene match. The CDR3 sequence is 14 residues long. Germline V gene data show CDR1 as ENHRY and CDR2 as SYGVKD. The CDR3 sequence: CAISVRQGEHEQYF. The DNA of the CDR3 is TGTGCCATCAGCGTTAGACAGGGGGAACACGAGCAGTACTTC.

In this sample, this clonotype turned up once. Compared with germline, one end of the junction differs, possibly owing to a read error. The CDR3: CSAQGYSEQFF. The CDR3 DNA follows: TGCAGTGCCCAGGGCTACAGTGAGCAGTTCTTC. This rearrangement joins TRBV20-1 to TRBJ2-1, with D maybe TRBD1 (5 bases). Germline CDR1 is DFQATT and CDR2 is SNEGSKA (reference sequence). CDR3 size: 11 residues.

The table lists this clonotype with a few counts. The chain joins TRBV10-1 to TRBJ2-1; 8 bases align to TRBD1. Looked up from germline, CDR1 is WNHNN and CDR2 is SYGVQD (reference sequence). CDR3 size: 14 residues. Unmatched junction bases numbered 3, after V lost 4 bases and J lost 4 bases. The CDR3 sequence is CASSGGTGYNEQFF. Written as DNA, the CDR3 is TGCGCCAGCAGTGGAGGGACAGGTTACAATGAGCAGTTCTTC.